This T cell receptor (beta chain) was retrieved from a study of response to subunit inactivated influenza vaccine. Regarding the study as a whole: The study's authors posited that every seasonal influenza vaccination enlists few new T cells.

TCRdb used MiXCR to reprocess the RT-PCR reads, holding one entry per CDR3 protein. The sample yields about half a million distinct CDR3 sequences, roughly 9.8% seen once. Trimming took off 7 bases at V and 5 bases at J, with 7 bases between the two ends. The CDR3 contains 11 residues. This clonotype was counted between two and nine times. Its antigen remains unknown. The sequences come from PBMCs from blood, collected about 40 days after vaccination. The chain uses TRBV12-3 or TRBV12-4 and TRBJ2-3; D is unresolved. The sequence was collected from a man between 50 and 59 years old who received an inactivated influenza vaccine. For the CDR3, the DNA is TGTGCCAGCACCTTGAGAGATACGCAGTATTTT. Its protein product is CASTLRDTQYF.